This T cell receptor (beta chain) was sequenced for a study of blood T cell repertoires in COVID-19. The junction had 7 bases not matched to a gene; V was cut back by 5 bases and J by 2 bases. Germline V gene sequence: CDR1 LGHNT, CDR2 FRNRAP. This CDR3 is 16 amino acids long. In the original analysis: Reference gene primers were amplified, and this amplification served to estimate nucleated cell counts. Some clones are missing from TCRdb's copy, which holds only in-frame ones; the method was immunoSEQ multiplex PCR. The D gene and trimming were derived from the DNA, and the V and J assignments and clone size from that table. This sample yields under 300,000 clones, of which 70% to 90% are seen a single time; around 4.5% belongs to the top ten.

The source of this sequence is a man aged 55 to 69 who had recovered from COVID-19. The sample comprised peripheral blood. This chain uses TRBV12-5 with TRBJ2-5, with 11 bases fitting TRBD1. CDR3 sequence reads: CASGSRDRGGQETQYF. CDR3 DNA: TGTGCTAGTGGTAGCCGGGACAGGGGGGGTCAAGAGACCCAGTACTTC. Full variable domain (remainder filled in from reference TRBV12-5 and TRBJ2-5): DARVTQTPRHKVTEMGQEVTMRCQPILGHNTVFWYRQTMMQGLELLAYFRNRAPLDDSGMPKDRFSAEMPDATLATLKIQPSEPRDSAVYFCASGSRDRGGQETQYFGPGTRLLVL.